The 14 T cell receptor beta chains below all came from one sample that was sequenced in a study of cytomegalovirus exposure and HLA in healthy donors. PCR employed 60 Vbeta and 13 Jbeta primers. The method was immunoSEQ multiplex PCR; TCRdb's version includes in-frame clones alone and lacks a portion of them. The table shows some 120,000 clones, with roughly 71% occurring only once. The sample consisted of PBMCs. These receptors came from a woman between 50 and 59 years old in good health and CMV-seropositive.

The gene calls are TRBV28 and TRBJ1-5; the match to TRBD1 covers 7 bases. This CDR3 contains 16 residues. V shed 5 bases and J 6 bases; nucleotides not matched to a gene: 13. Germline-derived CDR1 and CDR2 are MDHEN and SYDVKM. The CDR3: CASSPIHGTAVQPQHF. Here the CDR3 DNA reads TGTGCCAGCAGTCCAATCCACGGGACAGCGGTTCAGCCCCAGCATTTT.

The CDR3 loop is CASSTSTGGGNIQYF. The CDR3 DNA follows: TGTGCCAGTAGTACCTCAACAGGGGGGGGAAACATTCAGTACTTC. The genes are TRBV19 and TRBJ2-4, with D possibly matching TRBD1 (8 bases). With 4 bases removed from V and 6 bases from J, the gap between germline ends came to 16 bases. The length of the CDR3 is 15 residues. CDR1 is LNHDA, CDR2 SQIVND, per germline (reference sequence). The full variable domain, completed using reference TRBV19 and TRBJ2-4, is DGGITQSPKYLFRKEGQNVTLSCEQNLNHDAMYWYRQDPGQGLRLIYYSQIVNDFQKGDIAEGYSVSREKKESFPLTVTSAQKNPTAFYLCASSTSTGGGNIQYFGAGTRLSVL.

The V gene is TRBV18, the J gene TRBJ2-1, with TRBD1 matching 8 bases. The CDR3 consists of 13 residues. CDR1 and CDR2 from the germline V gene are KGHSH and LQKENI. Unmatched junction bases numbered 3, after V lost 5 bases and J lost 6 bases. In DNA, the CDR3 is TGTGCCAGCTCAGGTGGGACAGGCAATGAGCAGTTCTTC. Translated, it gives CASSGGTGNEQFF.

The chain is built from TRBV6-6 and TRBJ2-7; perhaps TRBD1 as D (6 bases). The CDR3 loop spans 13 amino acids. With 5 bases removed from V and 4 bases from J, the gap between germline ends came to 12 bases. Per the germline V gene, CDR1 is MNHNY and CDR2 is SVGAGI (reference sequence). CDR3 DNA: TGTGCCAGCAGTACTGACAGGAATTACGAGCAGTACTTC. It specifies CASSTDRNYEQYF.

The chain carries TRBV27 and TRBJ2-3; weak D call: TRBD2 (6 bases). Trimming took 5 bases from V and 1 from J, leaving 19 bases between them. The CDR3 runs to 17 residues. The V gene's germline CDR1 is MNHEY and CDR2 SMNVEV (reference sequence). CDR3 protein: CASSPLGRGGGTDTQYF. The CDR3 nucleotides read TGTGCCAGCAGTCCCCTCGGAAGAGGCGGGGGCACAGATACGCAGTATTTT.

This clone was observed a handful of times. Here the CDR3 DNA reads TGTGCCAGCAGTGATCCGGGACAGGGTTTAAATCAGCCCCAGCATTTT. This gives the protein CASSDPGQGLNQPQHF. The V and J genes are TRBV28 and TRBJ1-5; TRBD1 matches 9 bases. The germline V gene has CDR1 MDHEN and CDR2 SYDVKM. V dropped 5 bases and J dropped 4; count of bases not matched to a gene: 9. The CDR3 is 16 amino acids.

The gene calls are TRBV30 and TRBJ1-1; 8 nucleotides match TRBD1. Germline V lookup: CDR1 GTSNPN, CDR2 SVGIG (reference sequence). The CDR3 has 15 amino acids. The V gene end was trimmed by 0 bases and the J gene end by 0 bases; junction bases not matched to a gene: 3. CDR3 sequence reads: CAWSVQGDLNTEAFF. CDR3 coding DNA: TGTGCCTGGAGTGTACAGGGGGATTTGAACACTGAAGCTTTCTTT. Complete variable domain (other parts from reference TRBV30 and TRBJ1-1): SQTIHQWPATLVQPVGSPLSLECTVEGTSNPNLYWYRQAAGRGLQLLFYSVGIGQISSEVPQNLSASRPQDRQFILSSKKLLLSDSGFYLCAWSVQGDLNTEAFFGQGTRLTVV.

This clone was seen a few times. The chain carries TRBV6-5 and TRBJ2-5, with D uncertain. V lost 4 bases to trimming and J lost 2 bases, with 11 bases between them. Germline V gene sequence: CDR1 MNHEY, CDR2 SVGAGI. The CDR3 totals 14 residues. The CDR3 region is CASSSPGLQETQYF. Here the CDR3 DNA reads TGTGCCAGCAGTTCTCCAGGCCTACAAGAGACCCAGTACTTC.

V gene TRBV11-2 combines with J gene TRBJ2-7; the D gene is possibly TRBD1 (5 bases). The V end lost 7 bases, the J end lost 7 bases, and 17 bases lay between the germline ends. Germline V gives CDR1 SGHAT, CDR2 FQNNGV. This CDR3 has 13 residues. CDR3 residues: CASTRNGRDEQYF. In nucleotides, the CDR3 is TGTGCCAGCACCCGTAACGGCAGGGATGAGCAGTACTTC. The variable domain in full, with the rest retrieved from reference TRBV11-2 and TRBJ2-7, is EAGVAQSPRYKIIEKRQSVAFWCNPISGHATLYWYQQILGQGPKLLIQFQNNGVVDDSQLPKDRFSAERLKGVDSTLKIQPAKLEDSAVYLCASTRNGRDEQYFGPGTRLTVT.

The chain carries TRBV2 and TRBJ2-7, with 9 bases that match TRBD1. The germline V gene encodes CDR1 SNHLY and CDR2 FYNNEI. This CDR3 region has 14 residues. With V trimmed by 8 bases and J by 3 bases, 8 bases remained unmatched. Here the CDR3 reads CASQGGQGIYEQYF. CDR3 sequence (DNA): TGTGCCAGCCAGGGAGGACAGGGGATCTACGAGCAGTACTTC.

In the case of this clone: Mismatch with germline at one junction end may stem from a read error. This chain connects TRBV2 to TRBJ1-2; unclear D gene. The CDR3 runs to 15 residues. Looked up from germline, CDR1 is SNHLY and CDR2 is FYNNEI. This CDR3 reads CASSEIGRSNYGYPF. CDR3 nucleotide sequence: TGTGCCAGCAGTGAAATAGGCAGATCCAACTATGGCTACCCCTTC.

This clone was seen once. The V and J genes are TRBV6-6 and TRBJ1-5; perhaps TRBD1 as D (6 bases). The CDR3 has 13 residues. The V and J ends lost 6 bases and 4 bases respectively, with 10 bases between them. Germline assignment: CDR1 MNHNY and CDR2 SVGAGI (reference sequence). This CDR3 reads CASRQGTNQPQHF. The CDR3 region has the DNA TGTGCCAGCAGACAGGGCACTAATCAGCCCCAGCATTTT.

This sequence joins TRBV30 and TRBJ1-3, with a possible D match to TRBD1 (6 bases). Germline-derived CDR1 and CDR2 are GTSNPN and SVGIG (reference sequence). Trimming pared 5 bases from V and 2 bases from J, leaving 10 bases between. There are 13 residues in the CDR3. The CDR3 region has the DNA TGTGCCTGGGCGACAGGTGCTGGAAACACCATATATTTT. Translation gives CAWATGAGNTIYF. Looking up the rest from reference TRBV30 and TRBJ1-3 gives the full variable domain: SQTIHQWPATLVQPVGSPLSLECTVEGTSNPNLYWYRQAAGRGLQLLFYSVGIGQISSEVPQNLSASRPQDRQFILSSKKLLLSDSGFYLCAWATGAGNTIYFGEGSWLTVV.

This clone has just one count. The chain joins TRBV5-1 to TRBJ1-2; 7 nucleotides match TRBD1. V was clipped by 4 bases and J by 2 bases; unmatched bases: 2. The CDR3 consists of 13 residues. Germline CDR1 and CDR2: SGHRS and YFSETQ. This CDR3 is CASSETGNYGYTF. The CDR3 region has the DNA TGCGCCAGCAGCGAGACAGGGAACTATGGCTACACCTTC.